Given below is one T cell receptor (beta chain) in context. Its antigen is unidentified. This sample was taken from a study of CD8+ T cells in alopecia areata. TCR sequencing used cDNA made by reverse transcription of extracted RNA. Produced via immunoSEQ multiplex PCR; TCRdb's table is partial and in-frame only. The table has 95,000 to 120,000 clones, about 50% seen once. V was clipped by 5 bases and J by 3 bases; unmatched bases: 0. The germline V gene has CDR1 SNHLY and CDR2 FYNNEI. The CDR3 loop spans 13 amino acids. The study's findings and limits: With patients, TCR sharing proved less clear than in mice, a difference possibly related to HLA. Scalp data also include sequences from resident alphabeta T cells of normal skin.

Peripheral blood and lesional scalp punch biopsies came from alopecia areata patients. The sequence came from a human donor with alopecia areata. The chain recombines TRBV2 with TRBJ2-1; 8 bases are a match to TRBD2. What was sequenced was NKG2D-low CD8+ T cells sorted from blood. The CDR3 here is CASSSGSYNEQFF. The DNA for the CDR3 is TGTGCCAGCAGTAGCGGGAGCTACAATGAGCAGTTCTTC.